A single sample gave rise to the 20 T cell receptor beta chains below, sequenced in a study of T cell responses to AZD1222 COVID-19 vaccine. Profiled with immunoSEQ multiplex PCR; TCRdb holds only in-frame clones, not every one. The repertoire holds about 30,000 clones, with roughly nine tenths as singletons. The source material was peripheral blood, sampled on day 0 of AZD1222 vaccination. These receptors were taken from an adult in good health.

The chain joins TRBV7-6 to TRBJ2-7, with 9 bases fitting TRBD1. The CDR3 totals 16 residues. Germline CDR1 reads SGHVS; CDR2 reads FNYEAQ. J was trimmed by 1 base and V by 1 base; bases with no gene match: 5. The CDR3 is CASSLGTGGPSYEQYF. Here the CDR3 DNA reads TGTGCCAGCAGCTTAGGCACAGGGGGCCCGTCCTACGAGCAGTACTTC.

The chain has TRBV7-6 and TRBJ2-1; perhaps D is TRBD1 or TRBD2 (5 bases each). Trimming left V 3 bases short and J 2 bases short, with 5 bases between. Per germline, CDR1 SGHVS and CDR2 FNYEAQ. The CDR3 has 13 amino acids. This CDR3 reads CASSLGAYNEQFF. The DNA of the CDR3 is TGTGCCAGCAGCTTGGGGGCCTACAATGAGCAGTTCTTC.

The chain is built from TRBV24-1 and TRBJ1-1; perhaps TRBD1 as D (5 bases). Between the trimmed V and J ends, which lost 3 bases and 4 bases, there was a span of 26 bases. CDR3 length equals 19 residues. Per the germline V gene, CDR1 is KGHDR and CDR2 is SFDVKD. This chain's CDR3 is CATSDQGPGGLTGPTEAFF. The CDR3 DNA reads TGTGCCACCAGTGATCAAGGCCCGGGGGGTTTAACAGGACCCACTGAAGCTTTCTTT.

CDR3 DNA sequence: TGTGCCAGCAGTAACGGCTATGGCTACACCTTC. Its protein is CASSNGYGYTF. The V gene is TRBV25-1, the J gene TRBJ1-2, with D hard to call. V gave up 5 bases and J gave up 4 bases, with 5 bases separating them. CDR3 length equals 11 residues. CDR1 is MGHDK and CDR2 is SYGVNS in the germline V gene.

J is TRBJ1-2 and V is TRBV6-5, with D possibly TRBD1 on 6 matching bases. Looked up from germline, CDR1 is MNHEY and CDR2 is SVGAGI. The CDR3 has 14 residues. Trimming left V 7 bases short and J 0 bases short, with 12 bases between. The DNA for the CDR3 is TGTGCCAGCACCCGACAGGTTTCTAACTATGGCTACACCTTC. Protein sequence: CASTRQVSNYGYTF.

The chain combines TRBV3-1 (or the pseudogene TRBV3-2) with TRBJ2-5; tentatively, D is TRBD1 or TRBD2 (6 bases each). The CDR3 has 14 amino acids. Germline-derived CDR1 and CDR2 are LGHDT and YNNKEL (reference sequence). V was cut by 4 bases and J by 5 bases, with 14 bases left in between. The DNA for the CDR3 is TGTGCCAGCAGCCTCCTGAGGGGGGCCGAGACCCAGTACTTC. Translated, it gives CASSLLRGAETQYF.

The CDR3 protein is CASSLTSGGAGELFF. The CDR3 DNA follows: TGTGCCAGCAGTTTGACTAGCGGGGGAGCCGGGGAGCTGTTTTTT. This sequence joins TRBV6-5 and TRBJ2-2, with 12 bases that match TRBD2. Trimming at V came to 4 bases and at J to 6 bases, leaving 3 bases not matched to a gene. The germline gives CDR1 MNHEY, CDR2 SVGAGI. The CDR3 runs 15 residues.

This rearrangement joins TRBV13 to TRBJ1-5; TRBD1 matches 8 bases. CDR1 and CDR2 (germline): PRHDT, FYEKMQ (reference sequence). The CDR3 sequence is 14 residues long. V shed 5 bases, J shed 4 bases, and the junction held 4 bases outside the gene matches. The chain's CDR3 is CASSQDRGNQPQHF. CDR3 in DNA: TGTGCCAGCAGCCAAGACAGGGGTAATCAGCCCCAGCATTTT.

The chain's CDR3 is CASSFEGGNNEKLFF. The CDR3 DNA is TGTGCCAGCAGCTTCGAGGGGGGGAATAATGAAAAACTGTTTTTT. The chain is built from TRBV9 and TRBJ1-4, with D possibly being TRBD1 (6 bases). Per germline, CDR1 SGDLS and CDR2 YYNGEE. V lost 4 bases to trimming and J lost 4 bases, with 14 bases between them. The CDR3 loop spans 15 amino acids. Variable domain in full (rest from reference TRBV9 and TRBJ1-4): DSGVTQTPKHLITATGQRVTLRCSPRSGDLSVYWYQQSLDQGLQFLIQYYNGEERAKGNILERFSAQQFPDLHSELNLSSLELGDSALYFCASSFEGGNNEKLFFGSGTQLSVL.

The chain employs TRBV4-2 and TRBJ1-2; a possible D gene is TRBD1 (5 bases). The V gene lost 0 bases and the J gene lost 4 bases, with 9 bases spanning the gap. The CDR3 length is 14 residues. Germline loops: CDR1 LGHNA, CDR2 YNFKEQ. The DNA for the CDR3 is TGTGCCAGCAGCCAAGAACAGGATTCCTATGGCTACACCTTC. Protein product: CASSQEQDSYGYTF.

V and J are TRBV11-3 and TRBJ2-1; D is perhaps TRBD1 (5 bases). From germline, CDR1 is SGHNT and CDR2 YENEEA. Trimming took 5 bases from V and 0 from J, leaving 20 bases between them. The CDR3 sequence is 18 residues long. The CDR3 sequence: CASSQTIRGTSSYNEQFF. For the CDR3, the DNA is TGTGCCAGCAGCCAAACTATAAGGGGTACCAGCTCCTACAATGAGCAGTTCTTC.

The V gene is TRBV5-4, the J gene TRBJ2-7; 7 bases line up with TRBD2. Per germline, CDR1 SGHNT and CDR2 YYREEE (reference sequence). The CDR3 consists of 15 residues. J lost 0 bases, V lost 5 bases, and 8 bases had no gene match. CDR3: CASSPTSYSSYEQYF. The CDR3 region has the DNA TGTGCCAGCAGTCCGACTAGCTACAGCTCCTACGAGCAGTACTTC.

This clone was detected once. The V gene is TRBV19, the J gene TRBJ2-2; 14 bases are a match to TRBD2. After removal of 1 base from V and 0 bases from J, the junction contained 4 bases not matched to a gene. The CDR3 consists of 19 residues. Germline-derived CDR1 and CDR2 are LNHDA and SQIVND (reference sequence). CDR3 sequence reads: CASSIGGTSGGANTGELFF. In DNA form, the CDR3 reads TGTGCCAGTAGTATAGGCGGGACTAGCGGGGGCGCGAACACCGGGGAGCTGTTTTTT.

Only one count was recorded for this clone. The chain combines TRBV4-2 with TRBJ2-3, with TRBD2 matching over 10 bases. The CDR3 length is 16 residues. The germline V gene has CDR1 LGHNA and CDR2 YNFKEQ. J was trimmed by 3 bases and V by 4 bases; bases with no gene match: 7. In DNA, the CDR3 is TGTGCCAGCAGCCTAGCGGGGGGCCTGGTAACAGATACGCAGTATTTT. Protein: CASSLAGGLVTDTQYF.

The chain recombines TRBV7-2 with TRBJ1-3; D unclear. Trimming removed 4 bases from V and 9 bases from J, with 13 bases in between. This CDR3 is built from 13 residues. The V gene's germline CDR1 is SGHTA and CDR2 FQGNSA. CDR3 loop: CASSSLGRGTIYF. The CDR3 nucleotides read TGTGCCAGCAGCTCTTTAGGTCGGGGCACCATATATTTT.

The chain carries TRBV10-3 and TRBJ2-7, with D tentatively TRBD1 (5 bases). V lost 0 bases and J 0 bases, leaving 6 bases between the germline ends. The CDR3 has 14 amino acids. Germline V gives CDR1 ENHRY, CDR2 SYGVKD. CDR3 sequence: CAISESRGSYEQYF. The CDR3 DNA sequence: TGTGCCATCAGTGAGTCTAGGGGCTCCTACGAGCAGTACTTC.

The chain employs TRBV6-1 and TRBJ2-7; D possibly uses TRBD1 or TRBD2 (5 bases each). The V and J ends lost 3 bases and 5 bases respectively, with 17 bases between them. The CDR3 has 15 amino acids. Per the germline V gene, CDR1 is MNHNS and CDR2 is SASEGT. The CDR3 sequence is CASSDYGGKSDEQYF. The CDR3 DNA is TGTGCCAGCAGTGATTATGGGGGAAAGTCCGACGAGCAGTACTTC.

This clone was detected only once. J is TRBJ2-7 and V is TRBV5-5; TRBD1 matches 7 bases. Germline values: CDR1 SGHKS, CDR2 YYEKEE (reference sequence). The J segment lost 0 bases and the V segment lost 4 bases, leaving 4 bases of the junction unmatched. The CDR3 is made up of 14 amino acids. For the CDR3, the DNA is TGTGCCAGCAGCCGGGACAGTTTCTCCTACGAGCAGTACTTC. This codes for CASSRDSFSYEQYF.

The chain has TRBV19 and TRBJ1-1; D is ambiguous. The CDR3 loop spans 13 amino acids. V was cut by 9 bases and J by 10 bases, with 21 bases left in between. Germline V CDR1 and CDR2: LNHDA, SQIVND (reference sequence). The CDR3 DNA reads TGTGCCAGCCATACCTTAGGACGTGAGGGAGCTTTCTTT. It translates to CASHTLGREGAFF. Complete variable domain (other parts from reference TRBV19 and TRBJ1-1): DGGITQSPKYLFRKEGQNVTLSCEQNLNHDAMYWYRQDPGQGLRLIYYSQIVNDFQKGDIAEGYSVSREKKESFPLTVTSAQKNPTAFYLCASHTLGREGAFFGQGTRLTVV.

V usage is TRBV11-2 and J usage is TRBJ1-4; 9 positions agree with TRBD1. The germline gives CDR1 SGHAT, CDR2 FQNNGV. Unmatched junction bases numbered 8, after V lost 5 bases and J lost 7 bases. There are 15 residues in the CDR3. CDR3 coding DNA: TGTGCCAGCAGCCCGAACAGGGGGCAGAGTGAAAAACTGTTTTTT. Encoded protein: CASSPNRGQSEKLFF. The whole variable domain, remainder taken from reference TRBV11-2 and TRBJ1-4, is EAGVAQSPRYKIIEKRQSVAFWCNPISGHATLYWYQQILGQGPKLLIQFQNNGVVDDSQLPKDRFSAERLKGVDSTLKIQPAKLEDSAVYLCASSPNRGQSEKLFFGSGTQLSVL.